This TCR beta chain was observed in a study of regulatory T cells in long-lasting Graves disease. Study-level points and caveats: Persistent disease exhibited a predilection for TRBV28, TRBJ1-2 and TRBJ2-5. Sharing of public clonotypes was greater in persistent patients (around 2,500) than in new patients (roughly 1,000).

J was trimmed by 2 bases and V by 8 bases; bases with no gene match: 11. The length of the CDR3 is 17 residues. The germline V gene has CDR1 SNHLY and CDR2 FYNNEI. This clonotype has a single count. As yet, its antigen is unknown. Through Arm-PCR of CDR3 regions and iRepertoire HTBI primers, TCR beta libraries were built. Authors' methods: Sequenced samples collectively carried 60 to 75 TRBV and 14 to 15 TRBJ segments. TCRdb re-called the multiplex PCR reads through MiXCR, storing one row per CDR3 protein. What appears here as the V and J calls and clone size reflects TCRdb's work, not the paper's. This sample has approximately 310,000 distinct CDR3 sequences, with about a sixth found just once. Time point specified: newly diagnosed GD, antithyroid drugs for less than 3 months. Following extraction of RNA from PBMCs, that RNA was used to make the TCR library. Peripheral blood, about 10 milliliters of it, was drawn into EDTA tubes.

The sample was peripheral blood mononuclear cells (PBMCs), taken at new diagnosis, from a patient treated with antithyroid drugs. This sequence joins TRBV2 and TRBJ2-1; 11 bases fit TRBD2. This TCR derives from a female donor with Graves disease. The CDR3 bases are TGTGCCAGCTTCTCCTTAGCGGGAGGGAGGACCTACAATGAGCAGTTCTTC. Protein: CASFSLAGGRTYNEQFF.